The count of the clone carrying this T cell receptor beta chain is one. Its antigen is not identified. The CDR3 length is 15 residues. Germline CDR1 reads SGHRS; CDR2 reads YFSETQ. V lost 0 bases, J lost 5 bases, and 5 bases stayed unmatched. Produced via immunoSEQ multiplex PCR; TCRdb's table is partial and in-frame only. The sample lists 75,000 to 95,000 clones, roughly nine tenths occurring once. This specimen comes from a study of OX40 agonist ivuxolimab in advanced cancers. Study context: Having had anti-PD-1, anti-PD-L1 or anti-CTLA-4 therapy before was allowed, and 40% to 45% had some. Study results and limitations: With doses of 0.1-3.0 mg/kg, partial responders showed among the lowest clonal expansion. Both CD4+ and CD8+ T cell populations in blood had undergone clonal expansion by week 6 at 0.1 to 3.0 mg/kg.

The V gene is TRBV5-1, the J gene TRBJ1-2; 9 bases agree with TRBD1. The source material was CD4+ or CD8+ T cells sorted from blood, sampled in a trial of the OX40 agonist ivuxolimab. This TCR came from an adult with an advanced solid tumor such as melanoma, head and neck, liver or kidney cancer. CDR3 protein: CASSLEGTGSYGYTF. The CDR3 DNA follows: TGCGCCAGCAGCTTGGAAGGGACAGGGAGTTATGGCTACACCTTC.